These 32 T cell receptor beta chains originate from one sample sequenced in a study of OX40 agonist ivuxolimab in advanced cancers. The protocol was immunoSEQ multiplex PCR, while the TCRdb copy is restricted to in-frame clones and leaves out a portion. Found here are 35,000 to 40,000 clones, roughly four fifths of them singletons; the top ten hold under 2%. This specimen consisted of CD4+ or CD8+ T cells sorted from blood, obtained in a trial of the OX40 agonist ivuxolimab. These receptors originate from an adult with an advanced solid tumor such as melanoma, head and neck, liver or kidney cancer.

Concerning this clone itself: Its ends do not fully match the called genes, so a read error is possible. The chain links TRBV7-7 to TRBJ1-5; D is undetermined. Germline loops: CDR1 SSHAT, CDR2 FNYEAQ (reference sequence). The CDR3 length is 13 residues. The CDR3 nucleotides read TGTGCTAGCAGCTTAGCCGTTAATCAGCCCCAGCATTTT. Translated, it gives CASSLAVNQPQHF.

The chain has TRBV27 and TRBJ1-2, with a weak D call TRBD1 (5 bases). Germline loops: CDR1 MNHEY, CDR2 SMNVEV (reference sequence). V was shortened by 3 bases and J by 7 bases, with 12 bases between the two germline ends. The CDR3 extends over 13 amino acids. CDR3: CASSLVGGLGYTF. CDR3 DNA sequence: TGTGCCAGCAGTTTGGTGGGGGGTCTTGGCTACACCTTC.

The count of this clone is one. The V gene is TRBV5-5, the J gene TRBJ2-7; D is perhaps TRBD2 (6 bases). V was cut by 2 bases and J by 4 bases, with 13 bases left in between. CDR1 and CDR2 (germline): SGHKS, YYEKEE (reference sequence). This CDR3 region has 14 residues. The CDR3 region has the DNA TGTGCCAGCAGCTTATCGGGAGAAGGGTACGAGCAGTACTTC. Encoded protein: CASSLSGEGYEQYF. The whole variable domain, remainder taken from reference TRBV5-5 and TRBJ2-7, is DAGVTQSPTHLIKTRGQQVTLRCSPISGHKSVSWYQQVLGQGPQFIFQYYEKEERGRGNFPDRFSARQFPNYSSELNVNALLLGDSALYLCASSLSGEGYEQYFGPGTRLTVT.

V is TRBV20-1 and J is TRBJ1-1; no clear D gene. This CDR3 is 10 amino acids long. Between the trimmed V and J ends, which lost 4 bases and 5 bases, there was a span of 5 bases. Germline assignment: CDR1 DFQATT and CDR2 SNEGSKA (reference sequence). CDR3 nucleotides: TGCAGTGCTACCACAACTGAAGCTTTCTTT. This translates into CSATTTEAFF.

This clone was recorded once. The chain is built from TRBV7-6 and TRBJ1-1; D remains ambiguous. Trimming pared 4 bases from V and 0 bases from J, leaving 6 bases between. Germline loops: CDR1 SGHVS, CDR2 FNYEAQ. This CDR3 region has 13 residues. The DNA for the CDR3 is TGTGCCAGCAGCTCCCAGATGAACACTGAAGCTTTCTTT. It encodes CASSSQMNTEAFF.

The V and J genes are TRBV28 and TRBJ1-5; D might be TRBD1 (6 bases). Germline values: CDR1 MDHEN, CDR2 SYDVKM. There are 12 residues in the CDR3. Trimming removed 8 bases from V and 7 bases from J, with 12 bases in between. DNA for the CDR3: TGTGCCAGCGACACAGGGAAACAGCCCCAGCATTTT. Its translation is CASDTGKQPQHF.

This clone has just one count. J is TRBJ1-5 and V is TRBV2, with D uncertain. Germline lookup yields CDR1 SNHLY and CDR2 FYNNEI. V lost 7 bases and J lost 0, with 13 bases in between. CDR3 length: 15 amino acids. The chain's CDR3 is CASKDSSDSNQPQHF. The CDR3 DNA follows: TGTGCCAGCAAGGATTCGTCAGATAGCAATCAGCCCCAGCATTTT. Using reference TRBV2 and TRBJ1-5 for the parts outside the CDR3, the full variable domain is EPEVTQTPSHQVTQMGQEVILRCVPISNHLYFYWYRQILGQKVEFLVSFYNNEISEKSEIFDDQFSVERPDGSNFTLKIRSTKLEDSAMYFCASKDSSDSNQPQHFGDGTRLSIL.

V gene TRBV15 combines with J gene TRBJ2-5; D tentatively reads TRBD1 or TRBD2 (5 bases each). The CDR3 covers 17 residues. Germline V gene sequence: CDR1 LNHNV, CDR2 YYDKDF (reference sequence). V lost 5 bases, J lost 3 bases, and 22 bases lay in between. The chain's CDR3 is CATSSAYGTQREETQYF. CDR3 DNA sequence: TGTGCCACCAGCTCCGCTTACGGGACGCAAAGGGAAGAGACCCAGTACTTC.

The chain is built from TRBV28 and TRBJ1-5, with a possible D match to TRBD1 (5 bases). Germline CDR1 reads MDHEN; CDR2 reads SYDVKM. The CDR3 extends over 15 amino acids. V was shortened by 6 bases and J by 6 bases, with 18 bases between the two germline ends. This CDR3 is CASRVPGRKFQPQHF. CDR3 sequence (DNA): TGTGCCAGCAGAGTACCGGGACGAAAATTTCAGCCCCAGCATTTT.

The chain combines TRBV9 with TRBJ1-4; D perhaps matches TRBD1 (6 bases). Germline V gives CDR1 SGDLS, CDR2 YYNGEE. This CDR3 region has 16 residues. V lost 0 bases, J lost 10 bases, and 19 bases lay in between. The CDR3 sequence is CASSVGWRGGGGKLFF. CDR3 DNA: TGTGCCAGCAGCGTAGGGTGGAGGGGGGGAGGTGGAAAACTGTTTTTT.

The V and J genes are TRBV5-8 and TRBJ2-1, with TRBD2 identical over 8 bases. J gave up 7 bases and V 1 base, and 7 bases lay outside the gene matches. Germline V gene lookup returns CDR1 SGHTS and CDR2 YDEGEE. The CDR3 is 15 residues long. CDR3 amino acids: CASSLSGTRGNEQFF. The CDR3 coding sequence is TGTGCCAGCAGCTTGTCCGGGACTAGAGGAAATGAGCAGTTCTTC. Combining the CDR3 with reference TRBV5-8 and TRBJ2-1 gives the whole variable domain EAGVTQSPTHLIKTRGQQATLRCSPISGHTSVYWYQQALGLGLQFLLWYDEGEERNRGNFPPRFSGRQFPNYSSELNVNALELEDSALYLCASSLSGTRGNEQFFGPGTRLTVL.

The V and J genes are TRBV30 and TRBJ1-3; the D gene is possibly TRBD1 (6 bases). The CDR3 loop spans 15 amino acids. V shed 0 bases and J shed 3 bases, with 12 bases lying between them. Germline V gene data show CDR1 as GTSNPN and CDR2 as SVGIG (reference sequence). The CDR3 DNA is TGTGCCTGGAGTGTCCGGGGGCAAGATGGAAACACCATATATTTT. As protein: CAWSVRGQDGNTIYF.

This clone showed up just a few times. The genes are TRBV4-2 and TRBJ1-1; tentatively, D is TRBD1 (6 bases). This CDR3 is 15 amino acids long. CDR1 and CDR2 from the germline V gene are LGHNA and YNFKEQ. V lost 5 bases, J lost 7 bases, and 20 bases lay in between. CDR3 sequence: CASSLERGARGEAFF. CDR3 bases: TGTGCCAGCAGCTTAGAGAGGGGGGCAAGGGGTGAAGCTTTCTTT.

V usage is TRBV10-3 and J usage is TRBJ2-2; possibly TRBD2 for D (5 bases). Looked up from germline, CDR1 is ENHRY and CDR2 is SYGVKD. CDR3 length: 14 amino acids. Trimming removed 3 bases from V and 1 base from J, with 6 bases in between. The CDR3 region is CAISDRGNTGELFF. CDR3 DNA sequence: TGTGCCATCAGTGATCGGGGGAACACCGGGGAGCTGTTTTTT.

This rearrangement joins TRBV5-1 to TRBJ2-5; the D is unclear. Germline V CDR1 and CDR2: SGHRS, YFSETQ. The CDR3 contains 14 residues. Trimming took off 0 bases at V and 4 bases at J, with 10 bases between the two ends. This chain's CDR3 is CASSLDWGIETQYF. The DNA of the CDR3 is TGCGCCAGCAGCTTGGATTGGGGTATAGAGACCCAGTACTTC.

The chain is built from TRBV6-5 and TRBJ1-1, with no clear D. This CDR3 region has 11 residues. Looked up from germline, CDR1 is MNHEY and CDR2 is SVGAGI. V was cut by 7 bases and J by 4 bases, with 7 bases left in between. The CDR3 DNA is TGTGCCAGCACCCGGGGCACTGAAGCTTTCTTT. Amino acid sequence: CASTRGTEAFF.

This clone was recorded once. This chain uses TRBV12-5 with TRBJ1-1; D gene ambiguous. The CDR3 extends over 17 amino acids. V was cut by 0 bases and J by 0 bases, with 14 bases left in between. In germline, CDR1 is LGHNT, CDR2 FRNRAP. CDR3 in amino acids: CASGLVLPLGLNTEAFF. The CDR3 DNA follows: TGTGCTAGTGGTTTGGTCCTCCCTCTCGGGCTGAACACTGAAGCTTTCTTT. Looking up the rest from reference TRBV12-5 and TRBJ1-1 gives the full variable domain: DARVTQTPRHKVTEMGQEVTMRCQPILGHNTVFWYRQTMMQGLELLAYFRNRAPLDDSGMPKDRFSAEMPDATLATLKIQPSEPRDSAVYFCASGLVLPLGLNTEAFFGQGTRLTVV.

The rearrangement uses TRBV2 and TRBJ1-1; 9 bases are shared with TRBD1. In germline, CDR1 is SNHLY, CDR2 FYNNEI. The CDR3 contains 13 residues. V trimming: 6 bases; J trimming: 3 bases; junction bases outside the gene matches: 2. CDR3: CASRDRGDTEAFF. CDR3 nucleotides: TGTGCCAGCAGGGACAGGGGAGACACTGAAGCTTTCTTT.

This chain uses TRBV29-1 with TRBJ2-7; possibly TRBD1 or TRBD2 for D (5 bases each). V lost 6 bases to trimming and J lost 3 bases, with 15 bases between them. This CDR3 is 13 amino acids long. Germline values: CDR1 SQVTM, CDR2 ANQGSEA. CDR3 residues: CSVSGPPHYEQYF. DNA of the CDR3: TGCAGCGTGTCGGGACCTCCTCACTACGAGCAGTACTTC.

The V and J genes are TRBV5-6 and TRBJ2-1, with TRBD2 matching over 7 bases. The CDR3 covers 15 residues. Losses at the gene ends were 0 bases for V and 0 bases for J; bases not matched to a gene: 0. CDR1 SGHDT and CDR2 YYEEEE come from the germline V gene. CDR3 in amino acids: CASSLGTSSYNEQFF. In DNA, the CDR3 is TGTGCCAGCAGCTTGGGGACTAGCTCCTACAATGAGCAGTTCTTC. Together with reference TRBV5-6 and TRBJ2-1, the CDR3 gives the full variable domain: DAGVTQSPTHLIKTRGQQVTLRCSPKSGHDTVSWYQQALGQGPQFIFQYYEEEERQRGNFPDRFSGHQFPNYSSELNVNALLLGDSALYLCASSLGTSSYNEQFFGPGTRLTVL.

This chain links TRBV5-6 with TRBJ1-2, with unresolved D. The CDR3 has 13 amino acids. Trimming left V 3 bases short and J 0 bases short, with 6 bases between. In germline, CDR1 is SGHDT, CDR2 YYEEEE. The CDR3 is CASSSEANYGYTF. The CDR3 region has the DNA TGTGCCAGCAGCTCCGAAGCTAACTATGGCTACACCTTC.

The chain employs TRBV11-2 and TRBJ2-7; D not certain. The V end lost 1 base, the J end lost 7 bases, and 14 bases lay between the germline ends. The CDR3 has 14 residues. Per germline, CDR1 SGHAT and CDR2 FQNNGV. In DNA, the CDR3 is TGTGCCAGCAGCTTAGGGACCGTCTTGGGGGAGCAGTACTTC. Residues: CASSLGTVLGEQYF.

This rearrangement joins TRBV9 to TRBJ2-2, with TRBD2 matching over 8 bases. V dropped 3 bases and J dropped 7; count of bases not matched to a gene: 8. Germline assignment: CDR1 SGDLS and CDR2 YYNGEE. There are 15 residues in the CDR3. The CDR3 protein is CASSASGLEGGELFF. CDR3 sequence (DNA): TGTGCCAGCAGCGCCTCGGGACTAGAGGGCGGGGAGCTGTTTTTT.

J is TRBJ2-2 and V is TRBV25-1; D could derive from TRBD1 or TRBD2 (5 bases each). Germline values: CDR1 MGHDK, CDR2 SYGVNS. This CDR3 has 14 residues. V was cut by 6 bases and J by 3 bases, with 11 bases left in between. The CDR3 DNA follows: TGTGCCAGCAGACCCATGGGGGACACCGGGGAGCTGTTTTTT. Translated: CASRPMGDTGELFF.

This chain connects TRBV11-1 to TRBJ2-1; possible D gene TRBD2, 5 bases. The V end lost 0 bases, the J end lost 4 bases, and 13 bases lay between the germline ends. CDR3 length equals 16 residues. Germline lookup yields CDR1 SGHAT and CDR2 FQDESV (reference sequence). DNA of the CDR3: TGTGCCAGCAGCTTAGCGCCTAGCTTGGGGTACAATGAGCAGTTCTTC. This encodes CASSLAPSLGYNEQFF.

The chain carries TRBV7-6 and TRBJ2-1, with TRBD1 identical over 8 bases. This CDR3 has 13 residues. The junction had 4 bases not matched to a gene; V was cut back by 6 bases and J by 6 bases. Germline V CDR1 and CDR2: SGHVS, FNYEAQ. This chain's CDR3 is CASRVTGGNEQFF. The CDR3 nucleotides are TGTGCCAGCAGGGTAACAGGGGGCAATGAGCAGTTCTTC.

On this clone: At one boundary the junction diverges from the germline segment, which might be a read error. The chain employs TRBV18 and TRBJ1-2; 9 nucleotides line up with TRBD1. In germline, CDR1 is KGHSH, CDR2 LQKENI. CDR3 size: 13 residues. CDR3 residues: CASSPDRGYGCTF. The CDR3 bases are TGTGCCAGCTCACCGGACAGGGGTTATGGCTGCACCTTC.

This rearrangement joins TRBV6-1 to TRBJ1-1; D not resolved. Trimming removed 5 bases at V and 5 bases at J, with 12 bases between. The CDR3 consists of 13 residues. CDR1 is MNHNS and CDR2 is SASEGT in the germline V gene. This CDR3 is CASSPTLGTEAFF. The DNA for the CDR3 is TGTGCCAGCAGTCCAACCTTGGGAACTGAAGCTTTCTTT.

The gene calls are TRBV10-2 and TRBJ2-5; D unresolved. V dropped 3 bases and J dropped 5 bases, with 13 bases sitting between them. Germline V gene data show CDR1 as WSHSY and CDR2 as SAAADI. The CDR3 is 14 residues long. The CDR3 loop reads CASSELVSAETQYF. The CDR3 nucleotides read TGCGCCAGCAGTGAACTTGTGAGTGCGGAGACCCAGTACTTC.

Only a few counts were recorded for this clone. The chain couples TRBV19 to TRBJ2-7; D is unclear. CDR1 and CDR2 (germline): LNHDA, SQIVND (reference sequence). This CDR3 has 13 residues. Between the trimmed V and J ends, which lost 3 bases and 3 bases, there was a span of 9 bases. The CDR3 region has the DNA TGTGCCAGTAGTATTGAAGACGGCTACGAGCAGTACTTC. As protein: CASSIEDGYEQYF.

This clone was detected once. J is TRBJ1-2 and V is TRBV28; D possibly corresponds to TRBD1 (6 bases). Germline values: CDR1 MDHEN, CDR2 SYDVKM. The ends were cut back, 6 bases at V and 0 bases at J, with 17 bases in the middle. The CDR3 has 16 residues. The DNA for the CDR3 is TGTGCCAGCAGGAACCCTTTCAGGGGACCTAACTATGGCTACACCTTC. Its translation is CASRNPFRGPNYGYTF.

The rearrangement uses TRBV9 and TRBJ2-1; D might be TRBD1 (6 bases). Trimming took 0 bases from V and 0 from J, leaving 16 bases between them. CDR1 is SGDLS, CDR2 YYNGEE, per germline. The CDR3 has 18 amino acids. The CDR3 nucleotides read TGTGCCAGCAGCGTAGAGATGGGTCAGGGGAGCTCCTACAATGAGCAGTTCTTC. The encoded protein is CASSVEMGQGSSYNEQFF.